This T cell receptor (beta chain) comes out of a study of blood T cell repertoires in COVID-19. About the study: The United States, Italy and Spain were the sources of the acute and convalescent COVID-19 samples. T cells, B-cell-depleted T cells, or PBMCs provided the cDNA or gDNA that served as material.

In the original analysis: Nucleated cell number was recorded as an estimate derived from reference gene primer amplification. Clones were sequenced by immunoSEQ multiplex PCR, and TCRdb holds only the in-frame ones, with some missing. V, J and clone size were drawn from that table, and D and trimming were deduced from the DNA. Of nearly 350,000 clones in the sample, approximately 90% are singletons; the top ten hold roughly 3.3%. The V end was cut by 6 bases, the J end by 4 bases, with 12 bases between. The V gene's germline CDR1 is SGHTA and CDR2 FQGNSA. CDR3 size: 13 residues. The specimen was peripheral blood. The chain recombines TRBV7-2 with TRBJ2-5, with D perhaps matching TRBD1 (5 bases). The TCR was taken from a woman aged 18-30 years who had recovered from COVID-19. The CDR3 nucleotides read TGTGCCAGCAGTCAAGACAGAGCAGAGACCCAGTACTTC. This sequence encodes CASSQDRAETQYF.